The text below deals with one T cell receptor beta chain. Its antigen is not identified. The V gene end was trimmed by 1 base and the J gene end by 8 bases; junction bases not matched to a gene: 11. Per germline, CDR1 LGHNA and CDR2 YSLEER. There are 17 residues in the CDR3. Repertoires were generated with immunoSEQ multiplex PCR, while TCRdb's copy carries only in-frame clones and drops some. The repertoire holds some 130,000 clones, with around 93% as singletons. This specimen comes from a study of cytotoxic CD8 clonotypes in ibrutinib-treated CLL. Findings of the study overall: Upon ibrutinib response clonality rose, and upon progression it fell back toward baseline.

The sequencing used PBMCs, collected after 12 months of ibrutinib treatment. This TCR was sampled from a human donor with chronic lymphocytic leukemia. This rearrangement joins TRBV4-3 to TRBJ1-2, with TRBD1 matching 12 bases. CDR3 nucleotides: TGCGCCAGCAGCCAAGTTGGGACAGGGGGCGCATGGGGCGGCTACACCTTC. It codes for CASSQVGTGGAWGGYTF.